This T cell receptor beta chain appears in the sequencing data of a study of shared clonotypes between healthy human individuals (dated by TCRdb to the early 2020s). Context from the whole study: Three men and a couple of women, aged 18 to 49 years, made up the cohort. To estimate repertoire size and how much clonotypes are shared between individuals, the study performed deep sequencing of blood TCR repertoires from five healthy adults. Each donor's leukapheresis produced roughly between roughly 0.9 and 8.9 billion PBMCs. Libraries were prepared and TCR repertoires were sequenced by different laboratories using diverse techniques, in order to increase sequencing depth and limit assay-specific biases. Per donor, three plates each were used for CD4 naive and CD4 memory, two for CD8 naive, and one for CD8 memory. Points the paper makes about the study in general: Based on pairwise subsampling, the degree of clonotype sharing among donors was expected to be affected by sequencing depth. Larger estimated clonotype richness was generally found for naive subsets than for memory subsets. Around 5% of naive CD4, 3.5% of naive CD8, approximately 2.2% of memory CD4, and 0.35% to 0.4% of memory CD8 clonotypes were shared across several donors. Rarefaction of sorted-subset datasets indicated incomplete sequencing despite the large sequencing depth. Compared with non-shared clonotypes, the clonotypes found in all four sorted-subset donors had higher generation probabilities. Sampling was limited to blood, and TCR repertoires in tissue likely differ from TCR repertoires in blood. Because the study included only a small number of donors, the genetic and exposure-history diversity represented was limited.

For this clone: It lacks a known antigen. Base qualities are not at hand, and no much larger clone is one base apart.

For the CD8 naive samples, CD45RO-negative cells were positively selected for CCR7, yielding a CD45RA+CCR7+ population from which TemRA cells were excluded. The donors were healthy, HIV-negative adults with no recently reported acute infections or vaccinations. Only Caucasian adults living in Nashville, Tennessee, USA were represented among the donors. Blood was obtained by leukapheresis, after which PBMCs were separated by Ficoll-Histopaque density gradient centrifugation and cryopreserved in liquid nitrogen vapor phase. Analytical flow cytometry was used to check the purity and quantity of each magnetically sorted T cell population. From each sorted fraction, genomic DNA was isolated and quantified by UV absorbance on a Nanodrop 2000c. V is pruned by 4 bases and J by 1 base, leaving 6 bases of the junction without a gene match. Spanning cysteine to phenylalanine, the CDR3 consists of 14 amino acids. Only the CDR3 DNA stays, 42 bases, in frame from base 1. Per the germline V gene (reference sequence), GTSNPN is the CDR1 and SVGIG is the CDR2.

Using the deep immunoSEQ assay, multiplex PCR amplified TCR CDR3 regions from genomic DNA. Extracted genomic DNA from each cell subset was spread evenly across all wells of several immunoSEQ 96-well plates, with each plate serving as a replicate. For sorted subsets, roughly 200 ng genomic DNA, equal to about 30,000 T cell genomes, was loaded into each replicate PCR. Purified libraries were measured with a Qubit 3.0 fluorometer, size-checked on a Bioanalyzer 2100, and measured again with the KAPA Library Quantification kit. A separate single-read 150-cycle Illumina NextSeq 550 flow cell was used to sequence each immunoSEQ 96-well plate. The original methods were these. The immunoSEQ output contained only junctional sequences without quality scores, so filtering could not match that applied to full-length reads. To assign V/J genes and CDR3, sequences were annotated using PyIR, a Python wrapper for IgBLAST v1.9, with IMGT germline references. Reads were filtered out if the reads had weak V/J assignments (E-value above 1e-6), no CDR3, stop codons, out-of-frame junctions, or ambiguous translated residues. V3J clonotypes were defined as sequences sharing the same inferred V gene, J gene, and CDR3 amino acid sequence. Percentage overlap between repertoires was calculated by dividing the number of shared unique clonotypes by the size of the smaller repertoire. Three approaches were used to assess repertoire richness: RTK rarefaction, the Chao1 estimator, and Recon v2.1 estimates of unobserved clonotypes. Generation probabilities were computed with OLGA for all TCRbeta clonotypes obtained by the gDNA method from four donors. TCRdb took this table from immuneACCESS and kept in-frame rearrangements with V and J called. Such tables lack part of the clones; where checked against another copy, unresolved V genes explain under half of the gap, and the rest is unexplained. V and J calls and clone size are those listed in that table; D and trimming were worked out from the DNA. Within this sample are millions of clones, with 93% of them counted one time only. More than 1.5% of the sample is taken by the ten largest.

The sequence was collected from a man younger than 30 in good health. Some clones in this sample may be carry-over from other donors' samples. The sequenced sample was naive CD8+ T cells from PBMCs. Sample cell subset or site, as interpreted from the label and publication: CD45RA+CCR7+. The V gene is TRBV30 and the J gene is TRBJ1-1; 7 junctional bases match TRBD1. The DNA sequence reads TGTGCCTGGACAAAGGGACAGAGGAACACTGAAGCTTTCTTT. Its translation is CAWTKGQRNTEAFF.